Described below is a single T cell receptor beta chain sequence and its context. Its target is not known. Patients all relapsed after autologous stem cell transplantation, and there was variation in brentuximab vedotin exposure. These data come from a study of PD-1 blockade in classical Hodgkin lymphoma. Study information: Patients had nivolumab dosed at 3 mg/kg, delivered intravenously every 2 weeks.

Data came from immunoSEQ multiplex PCR; TCRdb stores just in-frame clones and leaves some out. The sample yields over 20,000 clones, over 65% seen once. Study-level findings and limits: Baseline TCR diversity was reportedly lower in newly diagnosed patients than healthy donors. The authors excluded patients who started nivolumab under 1 year after ASCT. By C4D1, diversity of CD4+ TCRs had risen significantly, whereas that of CD8+ TCRs had not.

The TCR originated in a human donor with classical Hodgkin lymphoma. The source was peripheral blood mononuclear cells (PBMCs), collected before the second cycle of nivolumab.

The CDR3 nucleotides are TGTGCCAGCAGCTTATGGCGGGATGCTAACTATGGCTACACCTTC. Translating it yields CASSLWRDANYGYTF. V is TRBV7-9 and J is TRBJ1-2; no firm D call. The CDR3 covers 15 residues. The germline CDR1 and CDR2 sequences are SEHNR and FQNEAQ (reference sequence). V was pared by 2 bases and J by 0 bases, with 10 bases between.